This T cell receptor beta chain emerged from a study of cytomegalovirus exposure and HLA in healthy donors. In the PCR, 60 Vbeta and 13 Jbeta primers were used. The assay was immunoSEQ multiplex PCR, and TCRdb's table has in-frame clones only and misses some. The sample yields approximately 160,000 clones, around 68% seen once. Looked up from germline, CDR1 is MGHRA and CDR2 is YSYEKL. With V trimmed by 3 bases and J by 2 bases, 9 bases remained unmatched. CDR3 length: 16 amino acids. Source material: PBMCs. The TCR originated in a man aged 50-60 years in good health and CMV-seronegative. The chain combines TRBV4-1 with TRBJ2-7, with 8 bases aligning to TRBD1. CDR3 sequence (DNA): TGCGCCAGCAGCCACCCGACAGGGGCCTACCCCTACGAGCAGTACTTC. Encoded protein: CASSHPTGAYPYEQYF.